What follows are 3 T cell receptor beta chains derived from one specimen sequenced in a study of T cells in Graves' hyperthyroidism and ophthalmopathy. There were TCR beta CDR3 regions amplified from RNA transcripts. The study used the HTBI primer set for a first-round RT-PCR of the TCR CDR3. MiXCR was run by TCRdb on the multiplex PCR reads, yielding one entry per CDR3 protein. The sample consists of some 340,000 distinct CDR3 sequences, approximately 15% of them appearing once. The sample consisted of blood. The receptors derive from a woman between 40 and 55 years old with Graves' ophthalmopathy.

Many counts were recorded for this clonotype. The chain combines TRBV7-9 with TRBJ2-3; a possible D gene is TRBD1 (5 bases). V lost 1 base and J 5 bases, leaving 16 bases between the germline ends. The CDR3 runs 16 residues. Germline V gene lookup returns CDR1 SEHNR and CDR2 FQNEAQ (reference sequence). CDR3 DNA sequence: TGTGCCAGCAGCTTAGAGACAGTTTTATGGGTAGATACGCAGTATTTT. This sequence encodes CASSLETVLWVDTQYF.

In its sample, this clonotype was seen many times. The gene calls are TRBV6-1 and TRBJ2-5; a weak D match, TRBD2 (5 bases). CDR3 length equals 15 residues. CDR1 is MNHNS and CDR2 is SASEGT in the germline V gene. The ends were cut back, 2 bases at V and 2 bases at J, with 12 bases in the middle. The DNA of the CDR3 is TGTGCCAGCAGTGAAATCGGGGTCTGGCAAGAGACCCAGTACTTC. Translating it yields CASSEIGVWQETQYF.

Ten or more counts support this clonotype. The chain is built from TRBV6-1 and TRBJ1-2; D remains unclear. V lost 4 bases and J 2 bases, leaving 5 bases between the germline ends. Per germline, CDR1 MNHNS and CDR2 SASEGT. CDR3 length equals 12 residues. CDR3: CASSGPNYGYTF. The CDR3 DNA sequence: TGTGCCAGCAGTGGACCGAACTATGGCTACACCTTC.